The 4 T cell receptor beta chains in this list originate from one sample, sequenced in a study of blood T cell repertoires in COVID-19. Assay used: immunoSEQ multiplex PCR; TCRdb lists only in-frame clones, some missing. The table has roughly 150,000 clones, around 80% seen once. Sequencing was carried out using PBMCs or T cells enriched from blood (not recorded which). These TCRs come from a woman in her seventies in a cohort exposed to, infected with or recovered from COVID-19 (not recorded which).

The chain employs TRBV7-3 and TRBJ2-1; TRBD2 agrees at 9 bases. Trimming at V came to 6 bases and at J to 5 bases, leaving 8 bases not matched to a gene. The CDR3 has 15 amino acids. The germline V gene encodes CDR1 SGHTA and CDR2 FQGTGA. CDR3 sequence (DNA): TGTGCCAGCAGGGAGGACGGACTAGCGCACAATGAGCAGTTCTTC. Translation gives CASREDGLAHNEQFF.

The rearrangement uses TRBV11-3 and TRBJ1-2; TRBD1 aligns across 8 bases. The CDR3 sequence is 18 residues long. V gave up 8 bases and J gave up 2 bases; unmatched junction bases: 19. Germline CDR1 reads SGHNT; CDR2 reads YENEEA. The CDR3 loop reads CASVWYWNLRQGNYGYTF. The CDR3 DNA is TGTGCCAGCGTCTGGTACTGGAACCTAAGACAGGGGAACTATGGCTACACCTTC.

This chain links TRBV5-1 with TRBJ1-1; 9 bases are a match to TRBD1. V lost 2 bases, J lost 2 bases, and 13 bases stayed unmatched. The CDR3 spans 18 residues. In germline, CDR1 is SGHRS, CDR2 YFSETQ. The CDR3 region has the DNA TGCGCCAGCAGCTTAACCGGGACAGGGACGGTAGGTAACACTGAAGCTTTCTTT. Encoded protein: CASSLTGTGTVGNTEAFF.

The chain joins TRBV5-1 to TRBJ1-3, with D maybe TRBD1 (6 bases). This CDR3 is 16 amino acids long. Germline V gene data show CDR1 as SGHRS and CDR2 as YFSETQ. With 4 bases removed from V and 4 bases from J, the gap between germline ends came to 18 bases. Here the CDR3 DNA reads TGCGCCAGCAGCGCCACGCTAAGGACAGAGGGAAACACCATATATTTT. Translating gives CASSATLRTEGNTIYF.